Each of the 5 T cell receptor beta chains below was sequenced from the same sample in a study of T-cell memory formation after mild COVID-19. TCRdb processed the 5' RACE reads anew with MiXCR; each CDR3 protein has one entry. Of hundreds of thousands of distinct CDR3 sequences detected, roughly 13% appear once; the ten largest clones hold about a fifth. The sequenced material came from PBMCs or a T cell subset sorted from them (not recorded which). These receptors were obtained from a man younger than 35 who had mild COVID-19 (a few samples of this study predate the infection). Cell type and time point are not known.

The table lists this clonotype with many counts. J is TRBJ2-1 and V is TRBV6-5, with 8 bases fitting TRBD2. Germline CDR1 MNHEY, CDR2 SVGAGI. The CDR3 extends over 14 amino acids. The trim removed 6 bases at V and 0 bases at J, leaving 1 base unmatched. The CDR3 region has the DNA TGTGCCAGCAGAAGCGGGAGCTCCTACAATGAGCAGTTCTTC. Its protein is CASRSGSSYNEQFF.

This clonotype was seen only a few times. V gene TRBV5-4 combines with J gene TRBJ2-1; 8 bases are shared with TRBD2. This CDR3 has 15 amino acids. Losses at the gene ends were 4 bases for V and 7 bases for J; bases not matched to a gene: 10. Germline CDR1 and CDR2: SGHNT and YYREEE (reference sequence). The CDR3 loop reads CASSPGGERRNEQFF. DNA for the CDR3: TGTGCCAGCAGCCCCGGGGGGGAGCGCAGGAATGAGCAGTTCTTC.

This clonotype was counted between two and nine times. This chain links TRBV6-6 with TRBJ2-7, with D possibly matching TRBD2 (6 bases). Germline lookup yields CDR1 MNHNY and CDR2 SVGAGI (reference sequence). V dropped 2 bases and J dropped 6 bases, with 11 bases sitting between them. The CDR3 spans 13 residues. The CDR3 coding sequence is TGTGCCAGCAGTTACACGGGGGTAGGCGAGCAGTACGTC. Translating it yields CASSYTGVGEQYV.

The CDR3: CASSRGRGDRRSYNEQFF. The CDR3 DNA reads as TGTGCCAGCAGCCGAGGTAGAGGGGACAGGCGCTCCTACAATGAGCAGTTCTTC. The rearrangement joins TRBV6-5 to TRBJ2-1, with TRBD1 matching over 8 bases. Trimming cost V 6 bases and J 0 bases; bases outside gene matches: 13. Germline CDR1 reads MNHEY; CDR2 reads SVGAGI. The CDR3 runs to 18 residues.

The CDR3, as DNA: TGTGCCAGCAGCCACGAGGGGTGGGGCCAAGAGACCCAGTACTTC. Its protein is CASSHEGWGQETQYF. The chain couples TRBV7-6 to TRBJ2-5, with D perhaps given as TRBD1 or TRBD2 (5 bases each). This CDR3 region has 15 residues. The V end lost 5 bases, the J end lost 1 base, and 14 bases lay between the germline ends. Per germline, CDR1 SGHVS and CDR2 FNYEAQ.